These 27 T cell receptor beta chains were sequenced from one sample in a study of tumor-infiltrating lymphocytes in primary liver carcinoma. Germline DNA was also extracted, while the blood RNA originated from unsorted whole blood. Total RNA (approximately 500 ng) served as template for TCR beta cDNA synthesis primed by a constant-region primer. ARM-PCR, slightly modified, supplied the TCR beta libraries through three nested multiplex PCR rounds. The two initial PCR rounds, nine to eleven cycles each, used TRBV1-TRBV30 forward and C-beta reverse primers. Using its own MiXCR run on the multiplex PCR reads, TCRdb lists one record per CDR3 protein. The sample consists of around 210,000 distinct CDR3 sequences, 65% of them appearing once. The sequenced material came from peripheral blood. These receptors were taken from a woman aged 55 to 70 with primary liver carcinoma and hepatitis B virus infection.

Note on this clonotype: A read error is possible here, since a much larger clone lies one base away. The chain uses TRBV5-1 and TRBJ1-5; tentative D call: TRBD1 (5 bases). The CDR3 has 15 amino acids. Looked up from germline, CDR1 is SGHRS and CDR2 is YFSETQ. Trimming pared 3 bases from V and 2 bases from J, leaving 12 bases between. The CDR3 protein is CASSSSGGRNQPQHF. CDR3 sequence (DNA): TGCGCCAGCAGCTCCAGCGGGGGTCGCAATCAGCCCCAGCATTTT.

This clonotype has just one count. No conserved phenylalanine or tryptophan is present at the end of the CDR3, so a read error is the likely explanation. The genes are TRBV6-5 and TRBJ1-1; D gene ambiguous. The germline V gene encodes CDR1 MNHEY and CDR2 SVGAGI. The CDR3 is 15 residues long. Deletions cut 2 bases from V and 4 bases from J, with 14 bases between. CDR3 protein: CASSYVPGWGTEAFY. The DNA of the CDR3 is TGTGCCAGCAGTTACGTCCCAGGATGGGGCACTGAAGCTTTCTAT.

This clonotype was seen repeatedly, ten times or more. J is TRBJ2-7 and V is TRBV6-1; D assignment may be TRBD1 or TRBD2 (5 bases each). Trimming removed 6 bases at V and 2 bases at J, with 11 bases between. This CDR3 spans 13 amino acids. Per germline, CDR1 MNHNS and CDR2 SASEGT. The CDR3 DNA is TGTGCCAGCAGAAGGGACCCTACCTACGAGCAGTACTTC. The encoded protein is CASRRDPTYEQYF.

The J gene is TRBJ1-6, the V gene TRBV12-3 or TRBV12-4; 7 positions agree with TRBD1. CDR3 length equals 14 residues. CDR3 region: CVTESQGYNSPLHF. The DNA for the CDR3 is TGTGTCACCGAGTCACAGGGGTATAATTCACCCCTCCACTTT.

This clonotype was observed a handful of times. V is TRBV28 and J is TRBJ1-6, with D unresolved. CDR3 length equals 12 residues. Trimming took off 3 bases at V and 9 bases at J, with 6 bases between the two ends. Looked up from germline, CDR1 is MDHEN and CDR2 is SYDVKM. The CDR3 nucleotides read TGTGCCAGCAGTTTTAGCCCTTCACCCCTCCACTTT. This sequence encodes CASSFSPSPLHF.

The J gene is TRBJ2-7, the V gene TRBV6-6; 9 bases are a match to TRBD2. The CDR3 is 15 residues long. Germline loops: CDR1 MNHNY, CDR2 SVGAGI (reference sequence). J lost 6 bases, V lost 5 bases, and 11 bases had no gene match. Here the CDR3 reads CASSKQAGGGFEQYF. CDR3 nucleotide sequence: TGTGCCAGCAGTAAACAAGCGGGAGGCGGATTCGAGCAGTACTTC.

At least ten counts were recorded for this clonotype. The chain recombines TRBV6-1 with TRBJ1-1, with a weak D call TRBD1 (6 bases). The germline V gene has CDR1 MNHNS and CDR2 SASEGT. The CDR3 covers 13 residues. With 7 bases removed from V and 7 bases from J, the gap between germline ends came to 16 bases. This CDR3 is CASNFAEGGEAFF. The CDR3 region has the DNA TGTGCCAGCAACTTCGCTGAGGGGGGTGAAGCTTTCTTT.

Comments on this clonotype: At one boundary the junction diverges from the germline segment, which might be a read error. V gene TRBV11-3 combines with J gene TRBJ1-4; D may be TRBD1 (6 bases). Germline values: CDR1 SGHNT, CDR2 YENEEA. CDR3 length: 14 residues. CDR3 nucleotides: TGTGTCAGCAGCGTCAGGGGAGCTAATGAAAAACTGTTTTTT. Its protein product is CVSSVRGANEKLFF.

This clonotype was picked up a small number of times. The rearrangement uses TRBV30 and TRBJ2-2; the D is unclear. This CDR3 spans 13 amino acids. The V gene's germline CDR1 is GTSNPN and CDR2 SVGIG (reference sequence). V was clipped by 4 bases and J by 3 bases, with 9 bases between them. CDR3 protein: CAWNPGYTGELFF. CDR3 nucleotides: TGTGCCTGGAACCCCGGCTACACCGGGGAGCTGTTTTTT.

Worth noting for this clonotype: The junction shows a germline mismatch at one end, possibly a read error. This chain joins TRBV11-2 and TRBJ1-2; no clear D gene. The CDR3 has 15 amino acids. The germline V gene has CDR1 SGHAT and CDR2 FQNNGV. DNA for the CDR3: TGTGCCAGCAGCTTAGACCCCGGGAGCAATCTATGGCTACACTTC. Its protein product is CASSLDPGSNLWLHF.

As to this clonotype: Its ends do not fully match the called genes, so a read error is possible. This chain links TRBV11-2 with TRBJ2-5, with 8 bases that match TRBD2. The CDR3 loop spans 14 amino acids. The germline CDR1 and CDR2 sequences are SGHAT and FQNNGV. In DNA, the CDR3 is TGTGGCAGCAGCTTAAAAGCGGGAGTGTTAGCCCAGCACTTC. Its protein is CGSSLKAGVLAQHF. The whole variable domain, remainder taken from reference TRBV11-2 and TRBJ2-5, is EAGVAQSPRYKIIEKRQSVAFWCNPISGHATLYWYQQILGQGPKLLIQFQNNGVVDDSQLPKDRFSAERLKGVDSTLKIQPAKLEDSAVYLCGSSLKAGVLAQHFGPGTRLLVL.

About this clonotype: Possible read error: a much larger clone is one base away. The genes are TRBV5-1 and TRBJ2-3; 7 nucleotides match TRBD2. Germline V gene sequence: CDR1 SGHRS, CDR2 YFSETQ. The CDR3 is made up of 16 amino acids. V shed 7 bases, J shed 0 bases, and the junction held 11 bases outside the gene matches. The CDR3 sequence is CASRKGGGSSTDTQYF. In DNA, the CDR3 is TGCGCCAGCCGAAAGGGTGGCGGGAGTAGCACAGATACGCAGTATTTT.

For this clonotype: In this CDR3 the conserved last residue, phenylalanine or tryptophan, is missing, so a read error is likely. The CDR3 DNA sequence: TGTGCTAGCAGCTTAGCCTGGGACAGCCGGACGAATGAGCAGTTCTTA. It yields the protein CASSLAWDSRTNEQFL. This chain links TRBV11-3 with TRBJ2-1, with 7 bases matching TRBD1. The germline gives CDR1 SGHNT, CDR2 YENEEA. The length of the CDR3 is 16 residues.

This clonotype has ten or more counts. This chain links TRBV28 with TRBJ2-7; 9 bases match TRBD2. J lost 2 bases, V lost 7 bases, and 3 bases had no gene match. This CDR3 is built from 13 residues. Germline CDR1 MDHEN, CDR2 SYDVKM. CDR3 sequence: CASIASGTYEQYF. CDR3 sequence (DNA): TGTGCCAGCATTGCTAGCGGGACCTACGAGCAGTACTTC.

This clonotype was counted ten times or more. The chain employs TRBV30 and TRBJ1-1; maybe TRBD1 (5 bases). Trimming removed 2 bases from V and 6 bases from J, with 13 bases in between. The CDR3 has 13 residues. CDR1 is GTSNPN and CDR2 is SVGIG in the germline V gene (reference sequence). The CDR3, as DNA: TGTGCCTGGAGTCGAAGCAGGGTGTCTGAAGCTTTCTTT. Its protein is CAWSRSRVSEAFF.

Worth noting for this clonotype: One junction end disagrees with the germline gene, perhaps due to a read error. The V call is TRBV6-5, the J call TRBJ1-6, with D tentatively TRBD1 (6 bases). There are 17 residues in the CDR3. The germline V gene encodes CDR1 MNHEY and CDR2 SVGAGI. The DNA of the CDR3 is TGTGCCAGCAGTTACTTGCCAGGGGCGCGCGTCAATTCATCCCTCCACTTC. Protein: CASSYLPGARVNSSLHF.

This clonotype was observed at least ten times. The V gene is TRBV11-3, the J gene TRBJ2-6; tentatively, D is TRBD1 (5 bases). V was clipped by 5 bases and J by 1 base, with 9 bases between them. The CDR3 spans 15 residues. The germline gives CDR1 SGHNT, CDR2 YENEEA. This chain's CDR3 is CASSRSGSGANVLTF. As DNA, the CDR3 is TGTGCCAGCAGCCGGTCAGGGTCTGGGGCCAACGTCCTGACTTTC.

The V and J genes are TRBV11-2 and TRBJ2-1; 12 bases agree with TRBD2. Germline assignment: CDR1 SGHAT and CDR2 FQNNGV. V shed 6 bases and J 16 bases; nucleotides not matched to a gene: 19. The CDR3 covers 16 residues. CDR3 sequence (DNA): TGTGCCAGCAGTTACCACGGACTAGCGGGACAGGTTGGGCAATTCTTC. Translating gives CASSYHGLAGQVGQFF.

The table lists this clonotype with many counts. V usage is TRBV7-8 and J usage is TRBJ1-6, with D perhaps matching TRBD1 (6 bases). This CDR3 has 14 amino acids. The V gene's germline CDR1 is SGHVS and CDR2 FQNEAQ. The germline V and J ends were trimmed by 2 bases and 7 bases, with 9 bases remaining between them. CDR3 sequence (DNA): TGTGCCAGCAGCTTAACAGGGCAAAATTCACCCCTCCACTTT. Translating it yields CASSLTGQNSPLHF.

This clonotype was recorded at least ten times. This rearrangement joins TRBV14 to TRBJ2-5; the match to TRBD1 covers 10 bases. The CDR3 consists of 16 residues. Germline loops: CDR1 SGHDN, CDR2 FVKESK. J was trimmed by 5 bases and V by 1 base; bases with no gene match: 7. The CDR3 DNA follows: TGTGCCAGCAGCCAAGGTCGGACAGGGGGAAGCGAGACCCAGTACTTC. This encodes CASSQGRTGGSETQYF.

For this clonotype: A read error may account for a junction end that differs from germline. The chain has TRBV10-3 and TRBJ2-3, with 9 positions matching TRBD2. Germline V CDR1 and CDR2: ENHRY, SYGVKD. This CDR3 spans 15 amino acids. CDR3 sequence: CAIRGGLAPADMQYF. CDR3 bases: TGTGCCATCAGGGGGGGACTAGCCCCTGCAGATATGCAGTATTTT.

Concerning this clonotype: A much larger clone differs from this one at a single base, so this may be a read error. V is TRBV6-2 or TRBV6-3 and J is TRBJ1-5, with D perhaps matching TRBD1 (6 bases). The CDR3 has 16 amino acids. Germline lookup yields CDR1 MNHEY and CDR2 SVGEGT. Trimming took 6 bases from V and 4 from J, leaving 19 bases between them. This CDR3 reads CASRRLGGLFNQPQHF. CDR3 nucleotides: TGTGCCAGCAGGCGACTCGGGGGGCTCTTTAATCAGCCCCAGCATTTT.

As for this clonotype: One end of the junction varies from germline; a read error may be responsible. The chain is built from TRBV6-1 and TRBJ1-5; D is perhaps TRBD1 (6 bases). Germline assignment: CDR1 MNHNS and CDR2 SASEGT. The CDR3 sequence is 16 residues long. CDR3 residues: CASSEGRGGLGQPQHF. CDR3 nucleotide sequence: TGTGCCAGCAGTGAAGGGAGGGGGGGCCTTGGACAGCCTCAGCATTTT.

Remarks on this clonotype: This sequence may be a read error, since a much larger clone differs from it by one base. V is TRBV12-3 or TRBV12-4 and J is TRBJ2-7, with D possibly being TRBD2 (5 bases). The CDR3 runs 11 residues. V lost 5 bases and J lost 6, with 8 bases in between. CDR3 region: CASSQDCEQYF. CDR3 in DNA: TGTGCCAGCAGTCAGGACTGCGAGCAGTACTTC.

With respect to this clonotype: At one end, the junction sequence differs from germline, possibly due to a read error. The chain uses TRBV11-2 and TRBJ2-3; the D is unclear. Germline V CDR1 and CDR2: SGHAT, FQNNGV. There are 14 residues in the CDR3. CDR3 loop: CANSLLRTADTQYF. The CDR3 region has the DNA TGTGCCAACAGCCTACTCCGTACAGCAGATACGCAGTATTTT.

The chain recombines TRBV7-2 with TRBJ2-1; D might be TRBD2 (5 bases). The CDR3 covers 15 residues. Germline loops: CDR1 SGHTA, CDR2 FQGNSA. Between the trimmed V and J ends, which lost 0 bases and 10 bases, there was a span of 16 bases. The CDR3: CASSLAGSAPREQFF. DNA of the CDR3: TGTGCCAGCAGCTTAGCGGGGAGCGCCCCGCGCGAGCAGTTCTTC.

With regard to this clonotype: This may come from a read error, since a much larger clone is one base off. This chain joins TRBV12-3 or TRBV12-4 and TRBJ2-1; 9 bases line up with TRBD2. There are 17 residues in the CDR3. V lost 10 bases, J lost 7 bases, and 20 bases stayed unmatched. The CDR3 region has the DNA TGTGCCATCAGGGACACGGGACTAGCTATCTCTACTAATGAGCAGTTCTTC. It encodes CAIRDTGLAISTNEQFF.